The subject of this entry is one T cell receptor (beta chain). Other DNA variants within this sample encode the same CDR3. This sample was taken from a study of blood T cell repertoires in COVID-19. For the study at large: Samples taken during acute and convalescent COVID-19 were collected in the United States, Italy and Spain.

Here immunoSEQ multiplex PCR was the method, and the copy in TCRdb shows in-frame clones only, minus some. This table has roughly 310,000 clones, roughly 90% appearing once. The CDR3 runs to 14 residues. Germline CDR1 is SGHTA and CDR2 is FQGNSA. The V and J ends lost 5 bases and 5 bases, in that order; junction bases with no gene match: 8. What was sequenced was peripheral blood. The source of this sequence is a woman aged 45-59 years with active or convalescent COVID-19. The rearrangement joins TRBV7-2 to TRBJ1-1, with 7 bases fitting TRBD1. The CDR3 protein is CASSPRQGRTEAFF. Here the CDR3 DNA reads TGTGCCAGCAGCCCCAGACAGGGAAGGACTGAAGCTTTCTTT. The complete variable domain, with remaining parts taken from reference TRBV7-2 and TRBJ1-1, reads GAGVSQSPSNKVTEKGKDVELRCDPISGHTALYWYRQSLGQGLEFLIYFQGNSAPDKSGLPSDRFSAERTGGSVSTLTIQRTQQEDSAVYLCASSPRQGRTEAFFGQGTRLTVV.